This T cell receptor (beta chain) was captured by sequencing in a study of shared clonotypes between healthy human individuals (dated by TCRdb to 2020 to 2022). Looking at the study overall: The cohort included a few men and two women between 18 and 49 years of age. Per donor, leukapheresis produced somewhere between about 0.94 and 8.9 billion PBMCs. Different laboratories and diverse techniques were used to prepare libraries and sequence TCR repertoires, to increase sequencing depth and limit assay-specific biases. To estimate repertoire size and how much clonotypes are shared between individuals, the study performed deep sequencing of blood TCR repertoires from 4 to 6 healthy adults. For each donor, three plates each were used for CD4 naive and CD4 memory, two plates were used for CD8 naive, and one plate was used for CD8 memory. Summary of the overall study and its limitations: Compared with non-shared clonotypes, the clonotypes found in all four sorted-subset donors had higher generation probabilities. Naive subsets generally had larger estimated clonotype richness than memory subsets did. Even with the large sequencing depth, rarefaction of the sorted-subset datasets indicated that sequencing was incomplete. Pairwise subsampling indicated that sequencing depth was expected to affect the degree of clonotype sharing among donors. When a few donors were compared, the shared fraction of clonotypes was 5% to 6.5% for naive CD4, around 3.5% for naive CD8, 2.3% for memory CD4, and roughly 0.4% for memory CD8. Sampling was restricted to blood, and TCR repertoires in tissue are likely to differ from TCR repertoires in blood. The genetic and exposure-history diversity represented was limited by the small number of donors.

Notes on this clone: Its antigen is not yet known. Nothing much larger sits one base from this clone, and base qualities are not available.

The donors were healthy, HIV-negative adults who had no recently reported acute infections or vaccinations. Every donor was a Caucasian adult living in Nashville, Tennessee, USA. Magnetic negative selection was used to enrich CD4+ T cells, after which naive cells were positively selected on CD45RA and the negative fraction became the memory subset. After blood collection by leukapheresis, PBMCs were isolated using Ficoll-Histopaque density gradient centrifugation and then cryopreserved in the vapor phase of liquid nitrogen. Purity and quantity of every magnetically sorted T cell population were checked by analytical flow cytometry. Genomic DNA was isolated from each sorted fraction and quantified by UV absorbance on a Nanodrop 2000c. Using the deep immunoSEQ assay, multiplex PCR amplified TCR CDR3 regions from genomic DNA. Extracted genomic DNA from each cell subset was spread evenly across all wells of several immunoSEQ 96-well plates, with each plate serving as a replicate. For sorted subsets, each replicate PCR was loaded with about 0.2 ug genomic DNA, equivalent to 32,000 or so T cell genomes. Purified libraries were quantified with a Qubit 3.0 fluorometer, sized on a Bioanalyzer 2100, and re-quantified with the KAPA Library Quantification kit. Each immunoSEQ 96-well plate was sequenced on its own single-read 150-cycle Illumina NextSeq 550 flow cell. As for the authors' bioinformatics: Because the immunoSEQ output included only junctional sequences and no quality scores, the filtering could not be the same as the filtering used for full-length reads. To assign V/J genes and CDR3, sequences were annotated against IMGT germline references using PyIR, a Python wrapper for IgBLAST v1.9. Reads were filtered out if the reads had weak V/J assignments (E-value above 1e-6), no CDR3, stop codons, out-of-frame junctions, or ambiguous translated residues. A V3J clonotype was defined by an identical inferred V gene, J gene, and CDR3 amino acid sequence. Percentage overlap between repertoires was calculated by dividing the number of shared unique clonotypes by the size of the smaller repertoire. Richness of each repertoire was evaluated using RTK rarefaction, the Chao1 estimator, and Recon v2.1 estimates of unobserved clonotypes. Generation probabilities for all TCRbeta clonotypes obtained by the gDNA method from a few donors were computed using OLGA. Drawn from immuneACCESS, this table holds only the in-frame rearrangements with V and J called that TCRdb kept. Clones are partly lost; checked studies trace under half to an unresolved V gene and leave the rest unexplained. The DNA was the basis for D and trimming; V, J and clone size are from that table. This sample holds 2,500,000 or so clones; about 90% were observed only once. Approximately 0.41% of the sample lies in the top ten.

The source of this sequence is a man younger than 30 in good health. Some clones in this sample may be carry-over from other donors' samples. The sample taken for sequencing was naive CD4+ T cells from PBMCs. The cell subset or site label, read with the paper, signifies: CD45RA+ positively selected.

CDR3 region: CASTTVGRAGVDTQYF. The sequenced DNA: TGTGCCAGCACCACGGTGGGGAGGGCGGGAGTAGATACGCAGTATTTT. The chain employs TRBV28 and TRBJ2-3, with 7 bases matching TRBD2. V has 7 bases trimmed and J has 5 bases trimmed; junction bases matching no gene number 15. The CDR3 measures 16 amino acids from cysteine to phenylalanine. The kept DNA is CDR3 alone, 48 bases in frame from the first base. In the germline V gene, CDR1 corresponds to MDHEN and CDR2 to SYDVKM.